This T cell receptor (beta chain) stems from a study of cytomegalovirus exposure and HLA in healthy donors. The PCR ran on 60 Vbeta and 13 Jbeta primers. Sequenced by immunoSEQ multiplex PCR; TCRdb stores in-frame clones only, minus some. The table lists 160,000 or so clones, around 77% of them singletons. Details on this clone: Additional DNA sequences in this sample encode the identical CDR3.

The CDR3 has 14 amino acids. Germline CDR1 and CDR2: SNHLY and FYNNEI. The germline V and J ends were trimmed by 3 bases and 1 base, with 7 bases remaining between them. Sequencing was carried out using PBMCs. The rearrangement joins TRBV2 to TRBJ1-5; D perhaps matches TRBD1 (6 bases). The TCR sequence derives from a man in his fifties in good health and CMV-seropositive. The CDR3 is CASSDGQSNQPQHF. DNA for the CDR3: TGTGCCAGCAGTGATGGACAGAGCAATCAGCCCCAGCATTTT.